Listed here are 9 T cell receptor beta chains from one sample, sequenced in a study of CD4 T cells in relation to SARS-CoV-2 and coronaviruses. The protocol was immunoSEQ multiplex PCR, while the TCRdb copy is restricted to in-frame clones and leaves out a portion. This sample carries around 30,000 clones, around 76% of them seen once, and the ten largest clones take about 3.4%. Their antigen targets remain unknown. Sequences were obtained from memory CD4+ T cells from PBMCs, cultured in vitro. All receptors come from an adult with COVID-19.

The chain has TRBV7-2 and TRBJ2-2, with a weak D call TRBD2 (5 bases). Trimming took 1 base from V and 6 from J, leaving 18 bases between them. Germline-derived CDR1 and CDR2 are SGHTA and FQGNSA. The CDR3 runs to 17 residues. CDR3 in DNA: TGTGCCAGCAGCTTAGGGGGTACTAGGGAGTGGTCCGGGGAGCTGTTTTTT. Its translation is CASSLGGTREWSGELFF.

V usage is TRBV5-1 and J usage is TRBJ2-3; 13 bases are shared with TRBD2. The CDR3 is 19 residues long. With V trimmed by 3 bases and J by 0 bases, 10 bases remained unmatched. Per the germline V gene, CDR1 is SGHRS and CDR2 is YFSETQ. The CDR3 here is CASSSSGTSGVTSTDTQYF. CDR3 nucleotide sequence: TGCGCCAGCAGCTCGTCCGGGACTAGCGGGGTAACTAGCACAGATACGCAGTATTTT.

The chain links TRBV6-5 to TRBJ2-3, with a weak D call TRBD2 (7 bases). The CDR3 has 16 amino acids. Trimming cost V 0 bases and J 3 bases, with 13 bases left between them. The germline V gene has CDR1 MNHEY and CDR2 SVGAGI. CDR3 coding DNA: TGTGCCAGCAGTTACTCGGGGGGGCGTAATACAGATACGCAGTATTTT. Protein sequence: CASSYSGGRNTDTQYF.

The chain has TRBV9 and TRBJ2-3, with 7 bases that match TRBD2. In germline, CDR1 is SGDLS, CDR2 YYNGEE. The CDR3 has 14 residues. Trimming cost V 7 bases and J 6 bases; bases outside gene matches: 11. The CDR3: CASRGGGVEDTQYF. Here the CDR3 DNA reads TGTGCCAGCCGGGGCGGGGGTGTTGAGGATACGCAGTATTTT.

This chain uses TRBV7-3 with TRBJ1-2; no firm D call. Germline loops: CDR1 SGHTA, CDR2 FQGTGA. The CDR3 is 13 amino acids. The germline V and J ends were trimmed by 5 bases and 5 bases, with 12 bases remaining between them. Written as DNA, the CDR3 is TGTGCCAGCAGCCCCGGTCCCGAGTATGGCTACACCTTC. This gives the protein CASSPGPEYGYTF.

This chain uses TRBV2 with TRBJ2-3; 9 bases agree with TRBD2. The CDR3 sequence is 17 residues long. With 3 bases clipped from V and 4 bases from J, the junction kept 11 bases outside the gene matches. Germline V lookup: CDR1 SNHLY, CDR2 FYNNEI. The CDR3 reads CASSDPPAGLAADTQYF. In nucleotides, the CDR3 is TGTGCCAGCAGTGACCCCCCGGCGGGACTAGCTGCAGATACGCAGTATTTT.

The CDR3: CASSNRAPSGVYNEQFF. As DNA, the CDR3 is TGTGCCAGTAGTAACCGGGCCCCAAGCGGGGTCTACAATGAGCAGTTCTTC. This chain uses TRBV19 with TRBJ2-1; 7 bases align to TRBD2. Per the germline V gene, CDR1 is LNHDA and CDR2 is SQIVND (reference sequence). The junction had 12 bases not matched to a gene; V was cut back by 4 bases and J by 3 bases. The CDR3 is 17 amino acids.

Here the CDR3 reads CATSRDAGSYNEQFF. The CDR3 DNA reads TGTGCCACCAGCAGAGACGCGGGATCCTACAATGAGCAGTTCTTC. V and J are TRBV15 and TRBJ2-1; D might be TRBD2 (6 bases). Germline V gives CDR1 LNHNV, CDR2 YYDKDF (reference sequence). Trimming took off 0 bases at V and 1 base at J, with 7 bases between the two ends. This CDR3 is built from 15 residues.

V gene TRBV2 combines with J gene TRBJ2-7; possibly TRBD2 for D (6 bases). V lost 4 bases and J 0 bases, leaving 16 bases between the germline ends. Germline assignment: CDR1 SNHLY and CDR2 FYNNEI. The CDR3 is 16 amino acids. The CDR3 region is CASSVSGGAGSYEQYF. CDR3 in DNA: TGTGCCAGCAGTGTAAGTGGAGGGGCCGGCTCCTACGAGCAGTACTTC.